Listed here are 21 T cell receptor beta chains from one sample, sequenced in a study of cytomegalovirus exposure and HLA in healthy donors (dated by TCRdb to about 2017). Library preparation used the immunoSEQ multiplex PCR assay. Imported from immuneACCESS, the table was reduced by TCRdb to in-frame sequences with V and J called. These copies leave out some clones; in studies compared against another copy, an unresolved V gene accounts for under half, and the cause of the remainder is not known. Recorded for this sample are under 250,000 clones; about 83% of them occurred a single time. The top ten constitute less than 3% of the sample. Material for sequencing was PBMCs. The receptors were sampled from a man between 18 and 29 years old in good health and CMV-seronegative.

V usage is TRBV28 and J usage is TRBJ2-7; D not certain. The CDR3 spans 13 residues. Germline-derived CDR1 and CDR2 are MDHEN and SYDVKM. The V end was cut by 3 bases, the J end by 1 base, with 7 bases between. The CDR3 spells CASSFAGSYEQYF. Here the CDR3 DNA reads TGTGCCAGCAGTTTCGCAGGTTCCTACGAGCAGTACTTC.

The chain employs TRBV25-1 and TRBJ2-1; D might be TRBD1 (6 bases). The V end was cut by 3 bases, the J end by 9 bases, with 18 bases between. CDR1 and CDR2 from the germline V gene are MGHDK and SYGVNS. The CDR3 is made up of 15 amino acids. The CDR3 sequence: CASSESGPRGGEQFF. The DNA of the CDR3 is TGTGCCAGCAGTGAGTCCGGGCCGAGAGGGGGTGAGCAGTTCTTC.

This sequence joins TRBV6-5 and TRBJ1-6, with D tentatively TRBD1 (5 bases). CDR1 is MNHEY, CDR2 SVGAGI, per germline. The CDR3 is 14 residues long. Deletions cut 7 bases from V and 5 bases from J, with 12 bases between. DNA for the CDR3: TGTGCCAGCAATCCGGGACTAAATAATTCACCCCTCCACTTT. Its protein product is CASNPGLNNSPLHF.

This sequence joins TRBV13 and TRBJ2-7, with 9 bases aligning to TRBD2. CDR3 size: 15 residues. CDR1 PRHDT and CDR2 FYEKMQ come from the germline V gene (reference sequence). V dropped 0 bases and J dropped 3; count of bases not matched to a gene: 3. CDR3 sequence reads: CASSLGRGGFYEQYF. The CDR3 bases are TGTGCCAGCAGCTTAGGGCGGGGGGGATTCTACGAGCAGTACTTC.

The V call is TRBV7-8, the J call TRBJ2-2; 9 bases match TRBD1. Trimming removed 3 bases from V and 5 bases from J; junction bases left unmatched: 10. This CDR3 has 17 amino acids. The germline V gene has CDR1 SGHVS and CDR2 FQNEAQ. The CDR3 is CASSFYPGQGRTGELFF. The CDR3 DNA is TGTGCCAGCAGCTTTTACCCGGGACAGGGTAGGACCGGGGAGCTGTTTTTT. The full variable domain, completed using reference TRBV7-8 and TRBJ2-2, is GAGVSQSPRYKVAKRGQDVALRCDPISGHVSLFWYQQALGQGPEFLTYFQNEAQLDKSGLPSDRFFAERPEGSVSTLKIQRTQQEDSAVYLCASSFYPGQGRTGELFFGEGSRLTVL.

V gene TRBV9 combines with J gene TRBJ1-3; D is ambiguous. V was trimmed by 0 bases and J by 4 bases, leaving 5 bases between them. The germline CDR1 and CDR2 sequences are SGDLS and YYNGEE. This CDR3 has 13 amino acids. As DNA, the CDR3 is TGTGCCAGCAGCGTAGCTGTGGGAAACACCATATATTTT. It specifies CASSVAVGNTIYF.

This clone has only a few counts. The chain combines TRBV10-2 with TRBJ1-2; tentative D call: TRBD1 (5 bases). The germline gives CDR1 WSHSY, CDR2 SAAADI. With 1 base removed from V and 4 bases from J, the gap between germline ends came to 16 bases. The length of the CDR3 is 16 residues. The CDR3 spells CASSEWGGEVRYGYTF. The CDR3 bases are TGCGCCAGCAGTGAGTGGGGAGGGGAGGTGCGCTATGGCTACACCTTC.

This clone was picked up a small number of times. The rearrangement uses TRBV30 and TRBJ1-1; D uncertain. This CDR3 region has 13 residues. Germline CDR1 is GTSNPN and CDR2 is SVGIG (reference sequence). Trimming left V 6 bases short and J 0 bases short, with 11 bases between. The CDR3 DNA reads as TGTGCCTGTGACATCAGTCTGAACACTGAAGCTTTCTTT. This gives the protein CACDISLNTEAFF. Full variable domain (remainder filled in from reference TRBV30 and TRBJ1-1): SQTIHQWPATLVQPVGSPLSLECTVEGTSNPNLYWYRQAAGRGLQLLFYSVGIGQISSEVPQNLSASRPQDRQFILSSKKLLLSDSGFYLCACDISLNTEAFFGQGTRLTVV.

The rearrangement joins TRBV4-2 to TRBJ2-5, with 12 bases aligning to TRBD1. With V trimmed by 3 bases and J by 5 bases, 7 bases remained unmatched. The CDR3 contains 16 residues. Germline V gene sequence: CDR1 LGHNA, CDR2 YNFKEQ. The DNA for the CDR3 is TGTGCCAGCAGCCACCGGGACAGGGGGCGCAGTGAGACCCAGTACTTC. Amino acids: CASSHRDRGRSETQYF.

This chain links TRBV18 with TRBJ2-7; D remains ambiguous. V gave up 5 bases and J gave up 1 base, with 9 bases separating them. The CDR3 runs 13 residues. The germline V gene encodes CDR1 KGHSH and CDR2 LQKENI. The CDR3 is CASSLGNSYEQYF. The CDR3 region has the DNA TGTGCCAGCTCATTGGGCAATTCCTACGAGCAGTACTTC.

The chain is built from TRBV7-9 and TRBJ1-2, with D possibly being TRBD1 (6 bases). The germline V and J ends were trimmed by 6 bases and 13 bases, with 21 bases remaining between them. Germline values: CDR1 SEHNR, CDR2 FQNEAQ (reference sequence). The CDR3 is 13 amino acids. The DNA for the CDR3 is TGTGCCAGCAGGGGAGGGGGATACATCTCCCCCACCTTC. Translation gives CASRGGGYISPTF. Full variable domain (rest looked up from reference TRBV7-9 and TRBJ1-2): DTGVSQNPRHKITKRGQNVTFRCDPISEHNRLYWYRQTLGQGPEFLTYFQNEAQLEKSRLLSDRFSAERPKGSFSTLEIQRTEQGDSAMYLCASRGGGYISPTFGSGTRLTVV.

The chain employs TRBV7-9 and TRBJ2-5; no firm D call. The CDR3 consists of 12 residues. Germline assignment: CDR1 SEHNR and CDR2 FQNEAQ (reference sequence). Trimming cost V 2 bases and J 6 bases, with 7 bases left between them. CDR3: CASSLIFQTQYF. The CDR3 coding sequence is TGTGCCAGCAGCTTAATATTCCAGACCCAGTACTTC.

The V gene is TRBV7-2, the J gene TRBJ1-5; D possibly corresponds to TRBD1 (5 bases). The germline V and J ends were trimmed by 1 base and 5 bases, with 9 bases remaining between them. The V gene's germline CDR1 is SGHTA and CDR2 FQGNSA. The CDR3 contains 14 residues. CDR3 loop: CASSLGQGHQPQHF. CDR3 bases: TGTGCCAGCAGCTTAGGGCAGGGCCATCAGCCCCAGCATTTT.

The rearrangement joins TRBV6-5 to TRBJ2-3, with TRBD1 matching over 12 bases. J lost 3 bases, V lost 1 base, and 2 bases had no gene match. The CDR3 runs to 16 residues. Germline lookup yields CDR1 MNHEY and CDR2 SVGAGI. The CDR3 sequence: CASSYWGQGATDTQYF. The CDR3 DNA reads as TGTGCCAGCAGTTACTGGGGACAGGGGGCAACAGATACGCAGTATTTT.

This clone was counted a single time. The chain links TRBV28 to TRBJ2-2; 9 positions match TRBD1. After removal of 2 bases from V and 7 bases from J, the junction contained 5 bases not matched to a gene. Germline assignment: CDR1 MDHEN and CDR2 SYDVKM. The CDR3 has 15 amino acids. The CDR3 DNA reads as TGTGCCAGCAGTTTAGACAGGGGGAGTGGCGGGGAGCTGTTTTTT. It yields the protein CASSLDRGSGGELFF.

The rearrangement links TRBV7-8 to TRBJ1-2; unclear D gene. The V end lost 5 bases, the J end lost 3 bases, and 10 bases lay between the germline ends. Germline V gene sequence: CDR1 SGHVS, CDR2 FQNEAQ. The CDR3 has 13 residues. CDR3 sequence: CASSDKSYYGYTF. The CDR3 nucleotides are TGTGCCAGCAGCGACAAAAGTTACTATGGCTACACCTTC.

A single count supports this clone. The chain uses TRBV4-3 and TRBJ1-2; a weak D match, TRBD1 (5 bases). Germline loops: CDR1 LGHNA, CDR2 YSLEER. Trimming shortened V by 0 bases and J by 4 bases, and 9 bases separated the two germline ends. CDR3 size: 14 residues. The CDR3 DNA is TGCGCCAGCAGCCAAGATGTGGGACTCTATGGCTACACCTTC. Amino acid sequence: CASSQDVGLYGYTF.

V and J are TRBV7-2 and TRBJ1-4, with a tentative D call TRBD1 (5 bases). The CDR3 extends over 15 amino acids. CDR1 and CDR2 from the germline V gene are SGHTA and FQGNSA. The V and J ends lost 3 bases and 2 bases respectively, with 10 bases between them. CDR3 coding DNA: TGTGCCAGCAGCTTGCGCCGGGGGACTAATGAAAAACTGTTTTTT. Amino acid sequence: CASSLRRGTNEKLFF.

The chain carries TRBV7-6 and TRBJ1-1; TRBD1 matches 10 bases. V dropped 1 base and J dropped 0; count of bases not matched to a gene: 2. From germline, CDR1 is SGHVS and CDR2 FNYEAQ. The CDR3 length is 16 residues. CDR3 in DNA: TGTGCCAGCAGCTTAGGGACAGGGGGGTTGAACACTGAAGCTTTCTTT. Amino acid sequence: CASSLGTGGLNTEAFF.

V is TRBV6-1 and J is TRBJ2-1, with 7 bases aligning to TRBD1. V lost 10 bases to trimming and J lost 4 bases; unmatched junction nucleotides: 13. Germline values: CDR1 MNHNS, CDR2 SASEGT. This CDR3 region has 15 residues. CDR3 bases: TGTGCCACCAAAATCTCCGGGACAGCTTACAATGAGCAGTTCTTC. As protein: CATKISGTAYNEQFF.

The gene calls are TRBV4-1 and TRBJ1-4, with D possibly being TRBD1 (6 bases). The germline V and J ends were trimmed by 3 bases and 1 base, with 6 bases remaining between them. This CDR3 has 14 amino acids. In germline, CDR1 is MGHRA, CDR2 YSYEKL. The CDR3 protein is CASSQGQTNEKLFF. In DNA, the CDR3 is TGCGCCAGCAGCCAGGGACAAACTAATGAAAAACTGTTTTTT.